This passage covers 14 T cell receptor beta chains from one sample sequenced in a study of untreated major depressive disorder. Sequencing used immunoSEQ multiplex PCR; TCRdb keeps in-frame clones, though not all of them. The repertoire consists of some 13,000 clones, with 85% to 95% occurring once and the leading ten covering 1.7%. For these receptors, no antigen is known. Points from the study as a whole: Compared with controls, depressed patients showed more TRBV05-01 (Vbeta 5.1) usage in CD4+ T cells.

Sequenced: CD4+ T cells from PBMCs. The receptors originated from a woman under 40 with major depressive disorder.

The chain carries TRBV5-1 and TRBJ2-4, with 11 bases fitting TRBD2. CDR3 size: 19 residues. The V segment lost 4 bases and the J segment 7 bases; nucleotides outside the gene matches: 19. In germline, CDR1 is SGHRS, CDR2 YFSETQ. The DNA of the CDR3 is TGCGCCAGCAGCCCGGATAGCGGGAGGGCCGGAGTGATAGGTAACATTCAGTACTTC. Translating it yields CASSPDSGRAGVIGNIQYF.

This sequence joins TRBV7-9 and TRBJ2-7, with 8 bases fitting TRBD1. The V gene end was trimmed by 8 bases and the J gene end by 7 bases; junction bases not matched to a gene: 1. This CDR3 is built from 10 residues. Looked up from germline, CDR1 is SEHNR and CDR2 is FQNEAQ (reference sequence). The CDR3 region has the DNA TGTGCCAGCGGGACAGGTGAGCAGTACTTC. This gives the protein CASGTGEQYF.

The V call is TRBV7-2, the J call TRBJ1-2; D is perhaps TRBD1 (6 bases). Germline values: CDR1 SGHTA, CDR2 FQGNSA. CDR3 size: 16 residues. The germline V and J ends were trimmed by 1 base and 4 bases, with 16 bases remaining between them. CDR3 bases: TGTGCCAGCAGCTTAGGAGGGGGGCTTCTAAGCTATGGCTACACCTTC. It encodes CASSLGGGLLSYGYTF.

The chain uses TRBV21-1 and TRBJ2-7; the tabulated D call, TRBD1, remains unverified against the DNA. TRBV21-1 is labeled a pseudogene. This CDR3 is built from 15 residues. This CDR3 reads CASSKAGSSSYEQYF. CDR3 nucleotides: TGTGCCAGCAGCAAAGCGGGCAGCAGCTCCTACGAGCAGTACTTC.

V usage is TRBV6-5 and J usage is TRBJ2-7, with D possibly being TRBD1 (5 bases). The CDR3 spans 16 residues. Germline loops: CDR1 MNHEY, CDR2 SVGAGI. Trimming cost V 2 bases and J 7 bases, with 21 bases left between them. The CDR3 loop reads CASSYAQGLGRKEQYF. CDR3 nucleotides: TGTGCCAGCAGTTACGCCCAGGGTTTAGGTCGTAAGGAGCAGTACTTC.

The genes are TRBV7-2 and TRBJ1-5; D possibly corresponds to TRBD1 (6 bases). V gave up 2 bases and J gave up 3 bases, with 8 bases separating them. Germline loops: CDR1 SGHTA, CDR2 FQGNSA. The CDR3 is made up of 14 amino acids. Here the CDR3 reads CASSLTGINQPQHF. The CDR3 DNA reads TGTGCCAGCAGCTTAACAGGGATCAATCAGCCCCAGCATTTT.

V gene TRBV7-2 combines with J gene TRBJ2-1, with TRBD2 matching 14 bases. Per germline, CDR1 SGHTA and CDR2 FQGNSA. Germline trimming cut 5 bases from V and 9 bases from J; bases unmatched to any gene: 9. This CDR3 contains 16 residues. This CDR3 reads CASSPRLAGGRSEQFF. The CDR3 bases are TGTGCCAGCAGCCCACGACTAGCGGGAGGGCGGAGTGAGCAGTTCTTC.

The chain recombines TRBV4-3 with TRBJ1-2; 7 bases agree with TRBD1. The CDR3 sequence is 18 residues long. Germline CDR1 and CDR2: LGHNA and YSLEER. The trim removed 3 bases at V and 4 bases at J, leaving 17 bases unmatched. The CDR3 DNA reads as TGCGCCAGCAGCCAGACCCGATCGATTAGACAGGGAAGCTATGGCTACACCTTC. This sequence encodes CASSQTRSIRQGSYGYTF.

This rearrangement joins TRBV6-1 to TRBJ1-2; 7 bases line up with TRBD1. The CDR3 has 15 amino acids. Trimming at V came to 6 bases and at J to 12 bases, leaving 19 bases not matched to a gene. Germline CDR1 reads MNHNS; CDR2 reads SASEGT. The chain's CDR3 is CASSGQNRDRFLNTF. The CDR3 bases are TGTGCCAGCAGCGGGCAGAACCGGGACAGATTTTTGAACACCTTC.

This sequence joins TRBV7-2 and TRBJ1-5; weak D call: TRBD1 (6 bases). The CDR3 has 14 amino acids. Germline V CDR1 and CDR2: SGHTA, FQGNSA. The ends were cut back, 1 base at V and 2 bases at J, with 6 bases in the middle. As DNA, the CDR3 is TGTGCCAGCAGCTTAGACAGGGGCAATCAGCCCCAGCATTTT. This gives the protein CASSLDRGNQPQHF.

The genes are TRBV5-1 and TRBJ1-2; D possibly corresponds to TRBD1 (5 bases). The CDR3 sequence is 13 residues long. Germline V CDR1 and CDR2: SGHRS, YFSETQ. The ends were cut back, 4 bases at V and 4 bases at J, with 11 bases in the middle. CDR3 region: CASSIQGTYGYTF. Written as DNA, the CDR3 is TGCGCCAGCAGCATTCAGGGCACCTATGGCTACACCTTC.

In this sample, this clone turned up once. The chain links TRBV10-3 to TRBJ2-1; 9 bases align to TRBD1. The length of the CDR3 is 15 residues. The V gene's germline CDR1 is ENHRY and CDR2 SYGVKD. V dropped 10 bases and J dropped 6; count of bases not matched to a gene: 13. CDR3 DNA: TGTGCCACGGACCCGGGACAGGGTCGCCTCAATGAGCAGTTCTTC. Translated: CATDPGQGRLNEQFF.

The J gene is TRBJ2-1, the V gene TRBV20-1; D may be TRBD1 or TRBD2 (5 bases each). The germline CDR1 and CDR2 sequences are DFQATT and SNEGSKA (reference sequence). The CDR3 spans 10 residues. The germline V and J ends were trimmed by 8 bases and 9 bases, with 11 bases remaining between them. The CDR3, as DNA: TGCAGTATCAAGAGGGGTGAGCAGTTCTTC. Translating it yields CSIKRGEQFF.

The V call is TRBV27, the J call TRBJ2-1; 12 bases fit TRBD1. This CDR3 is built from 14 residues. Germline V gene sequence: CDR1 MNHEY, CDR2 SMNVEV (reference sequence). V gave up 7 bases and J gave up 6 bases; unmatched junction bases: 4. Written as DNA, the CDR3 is TGTGCCAGCACCGGGACAGGGGGCTTCAATGAGCAGTTCTTC. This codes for CASTGTGGFNEQFF.